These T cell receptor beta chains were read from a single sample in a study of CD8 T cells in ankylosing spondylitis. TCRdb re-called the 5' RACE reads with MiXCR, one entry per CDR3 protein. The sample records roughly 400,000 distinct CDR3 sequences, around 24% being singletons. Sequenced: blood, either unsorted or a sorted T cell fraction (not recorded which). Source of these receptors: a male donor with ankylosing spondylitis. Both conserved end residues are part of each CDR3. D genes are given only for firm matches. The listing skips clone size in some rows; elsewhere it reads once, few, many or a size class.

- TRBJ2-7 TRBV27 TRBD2 TGTGCCAGCAGTTCGAGCGGGAGAGGAATCGAGCAGTACTTC CASSSSGRGIEQYF
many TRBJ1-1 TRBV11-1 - TGTGCCAGCAGCTTAGAGATGAACACTGAAGCTTTCTTT CASSLEMNTEAFF
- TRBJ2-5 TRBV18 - TGTGCCAGCTCTCATGGGAACCAGCAAGAGACCCAGTACTTC CASSHGNQQETQYF
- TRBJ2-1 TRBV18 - TGTGCCAGCTCACAGAGGCCTCAAGCGGAGTTGAAGTTCTTC CASSQRPQAELKFF
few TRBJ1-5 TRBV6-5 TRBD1 TGTGCCAGCATTTCCCGATGGGACAGACTTCTGGGCAATCAGCCCCAGCATTTT CASISRWDRLLGNQPQHF
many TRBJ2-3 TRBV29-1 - TGCAGCGCAAAATGGGTCGGCCTCTCAGATACGCAGTATTTT CSAKWVGLSDTQYF
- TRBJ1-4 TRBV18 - TGTGCCAGCTCACCTCCCACAGCAACTAATGAAAAACTGTTTTTT CASSPPTATNEKLFF
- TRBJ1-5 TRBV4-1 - TGCGCCAGCAGCCAAGATAGGAGGCGCCAGCCCCAGCATTTT CASSQDRRRQPQHF
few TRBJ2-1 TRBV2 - TGTGCCAGCAGTACCGTCCGAGGCTCCTACAATGAGCAGTTCTTC CASSTVRGSYNEQFF
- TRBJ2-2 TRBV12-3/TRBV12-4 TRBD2 TGTGCCAGCAAGGGACTAGCGGGAGCCGGGGAGCTGTTTTTT CASKGLAGAGELFF
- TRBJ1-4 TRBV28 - TGTGCCAGCAGCCAATCGACCGGGACCCTTATCGCGAAACTGTTTTTT CASSQSTGTLIAKLFF
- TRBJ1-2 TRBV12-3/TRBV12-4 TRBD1 TGTGCCAGCAGTTGGGCGGGACAGGTCGATGGCTACACCTTC CASSWAGQVDGYTF
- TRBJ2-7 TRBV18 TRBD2 TGTGCCAGCTCACCCTCTAGCGGGAGGGCCCTGAACGAGCAGTACTTC CASSPSSGRALNEQYF
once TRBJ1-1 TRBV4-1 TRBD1 TGCGCCAGCAGCCTCAGTACAGGGGAGGCGGCTGAAGCTTTCTTT CASSLSTGEAAEAFF
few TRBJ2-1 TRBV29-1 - TGCAGCGTTGGAGACCGGGACAACTCCTACAATGAGCAGTTCTTC CSVGDRDNSYNEQFF
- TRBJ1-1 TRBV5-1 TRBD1 TGCGCCAGCAGGCCGGGACAGGGACCCGCGGCTGAAGCTTTCTTT CASRPGQGPAAEAFF
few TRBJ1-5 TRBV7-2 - TGTGCCAGCAGCTTAGTTGCCGGGCCCCAGCATTTT CASSLVAGPQHF
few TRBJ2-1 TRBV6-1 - TGTGCCAGCAGCCCCGGGCTTCCCGGGAATGAGCAGTTCTTC CASSPGLPGNEQFF
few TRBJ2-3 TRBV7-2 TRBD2 TGTGCCAGCAGCTTTGGTAGCGGGAGTATAGATACGCAGTATTTT CASSFGSGSIDTQYF
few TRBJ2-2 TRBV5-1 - TGCGCCAGCAGCGCCTCAGCCCGGGACGGATACACCGGGGAGCTGTTTTTT CASSASARDGYTGELFF
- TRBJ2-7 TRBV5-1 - TGCGCCAGCAGCCCGGGGAGCCACGAGCAGTACTTC CASSPGSHEQYF
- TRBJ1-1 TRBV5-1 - TGCGCCAGCAGCTTGGGTTGGAACACTGAAGCTTTCTTT CASSLGWNTEAFF
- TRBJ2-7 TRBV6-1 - TGTGCCAGCAGGGGACCCCGCCATTATTACGAGCAGTACTTC CASRGPRHYYEQYF
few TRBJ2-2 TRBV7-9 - TGTGCCAGCAGCCCCCAGGGACCGAACACCGGGGAGCTGTTTTTT CASSPQGPNTGELFF
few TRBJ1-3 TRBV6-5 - TGTGCCAGCAGTTCCTTCCTCCTGTCGGGAGGGAGAAACACCATATATTTT CASSSFLLSGGRNTIYF
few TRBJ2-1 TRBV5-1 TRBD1 TGCGCCAGCAGCAACGACCGGGACAGGGGTGACAATGAGCAGTTCTTC CASSNDRDRGDNEQFF
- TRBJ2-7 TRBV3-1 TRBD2 TGTGCCAGCAGCCAAGAACCTAGCGGGATCCACGAGCAGTACTTC CASSQEPSGIHEQYF
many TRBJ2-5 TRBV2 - TGTGCCAGCACTCAGGAGCAAGAGACCCAGTACTTC CASTQEQETQYF
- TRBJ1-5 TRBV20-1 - TGCAGTGCCCACAGGGATAGCAATCAGCCCCAGCATTTT CSAHRDSNQPQHF
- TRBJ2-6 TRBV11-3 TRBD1 TGTGCCAGCAGCTCGGGGACAGGGGTCTCTGGGGCCAACGTCCTGACTTTC CASSSGTGVSGANVLTF
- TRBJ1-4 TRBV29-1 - TGCAGCGTCCTATACTCAGGGGCCGGTGAAAAACTGTTTTTT CSVLYSGAGEKLFF
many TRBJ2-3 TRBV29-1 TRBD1 TGCAGCGCCGGGACAGGGTTCACAGATACGCAGTATTTT CSAGTGFTDTQYF
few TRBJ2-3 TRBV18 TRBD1 TGTGCCAGCTCACCTGTTCTCCGGGGACAGGGGGCCTCCGGGGATACGCAGTATTTT CASSPVLRGQGASGDTQYF
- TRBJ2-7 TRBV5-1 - TGCGCCAGCAGCTTGACTAGGACAGCTTCCTACGAGCAGTACTTC CASSLTRTASYEQYF
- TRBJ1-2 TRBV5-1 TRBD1 TGCGCCAGCAGCTTAGGGGGCTTCGAGGGCTACACCTTC CASSLGGFEGYTF
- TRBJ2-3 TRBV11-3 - TGTGCCAGCAGCTTAAATTCACATACGCAGTATTTT CASSLNSHTQYF
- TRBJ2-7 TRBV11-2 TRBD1 TGTGCCAGCAGCTCCTATTTGACAGGGAAAAGCTCATACGAGCAGTACTTC CASSSYLTGKSSYEQYF
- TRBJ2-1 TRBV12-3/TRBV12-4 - TGTGCCAGCAGTTCGACGCGCATGGGTGAGCAGTTCTTC CASSSTRMGEQFF
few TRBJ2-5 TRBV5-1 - TGCGCCAGCAGTAAGAGGGGACCAGAGGAGACCCAGTACTTC CASSKRGPEETQYF
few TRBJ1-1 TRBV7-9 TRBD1 TGTGCCAGCAGCTCCCGACAGGGTGGGACTGAAGCTTTCTTT CASSSRQGGTEAFF
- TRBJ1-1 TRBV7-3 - TGTGCCAGCAGCCCTGAGGTTGACACTGAAGCTTTCTTT CASSPEVDTEAFF
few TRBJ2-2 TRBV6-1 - TGTGCCAGCAGTACCGGCAGGGCGGGCGGGGAGCTGTTTTTT CASSTGRAGGELFF
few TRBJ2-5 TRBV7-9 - TGTGCCAGCGCGATCGGGGAGGTCCAGTACTTC CASAIGEVQYF
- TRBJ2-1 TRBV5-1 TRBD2 TGCGCCAGCAGCGTCCGAACTAGCGGGAGCTACAATGAGCAGTTCTTC CASSVRTSGSYNEQFF
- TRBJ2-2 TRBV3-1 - TGTGCCAGCAGCCAACCAACCCCCGGGACCCCGAACACCGGGGAGCTGTTTTTT CASSQPTPGTPNTGELFF
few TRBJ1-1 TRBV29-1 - TGCAGCGTTTTCGAGGAGAACACTGAAGCTTTCTTT CSVFEENTEAFF
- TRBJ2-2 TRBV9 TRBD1 TGTGCCAGCAGCCCGCGGGGACAGGGGGGTACCGGGGAGCTGTTTTTT CASSPRGQGGTGELFF
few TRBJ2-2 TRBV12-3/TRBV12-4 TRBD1 TGTGCCAGCAAGGACAGGGGGACCGGGGAGCTGTTTTTT CASKDRGTGELFF
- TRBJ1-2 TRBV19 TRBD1 TGTGCCAGTAGGACGGACAGGGAGTATGGCTACACCTTC CASRTDREYGYTF
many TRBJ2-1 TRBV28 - TGTGCCAGCTGGAGGGCTCCTTACAATGAGCAGTTCTTC CASWRAPYNEQFF